This entry concerns a single T cell receptor (beta chain). TCRdb's table, derived via immunoSEQ multiplex PCR, lists solely in-frame clones and lacks some. Here the sample spans about 190,000 clones, about 87% being singletons. This record belongs to a study of T cell responses to AZD1222 COVID-19 vaccine. The source of this sequence is an adult in good health. This material consisted of peripheral blood, taken on day 0 of MenACWY control vaccination.

In nucleotides, the CDR3 is TGTGCCAGCAGCTTAGTGGGACAGGGAACCACTGAAGCTTTCTTT. It yields the protein CASSLVGQGTTEAFF. The rearrangement links TRBV7-8 to TRBJ1-1; 9 bases map to TRBD1. V shed 1 base and J 4 bases; nucleotides not matched to a gene: 4. Germline V gives CDR1 SGHVS, CDR2 FQNEAQ. CDR3 length equals 15 residues.